The 11 T cell receptor beta chains below all came from one sample that was sequenced in a study of cytomegalovirus exposure and HLA in healthy donors. PCR amplification relied on 60 Vbeta primers (plus 13 Jbeta primers). Profiling relied on immunoSEQ multiplex PCR, and the TCRdb table lists in-frame clones only, not all of them. The table includes over 130,000 clones, roughly four fifths detected once. The sample taken for sequencing was PBMCs. The source is a male donor in good health and CMV-seronegative.

The chain is built from TRBV27 and TRBJ2-1; 10 positions match TRBD2. V shed 5 bases, J shed 5 bases, and the junction held 9 bases outside the gene matches. Looked up from germline, CDR1 is MNHEY and CDR2 is SMNVEV (reference sequence). This CDR3 spans 16 amino acids. CDR3 bases: TGTGCCAGCAGTAAGCGTAGCGGGAGGCCCGACAATGAGCAGTTCTTC. As protein: CASSKRSGRPDNEQFF.

In its sample, this clone was seen once. The chain uses TRBV15 and TRBJ2-1; D possibly corresponds to TRBD1 (6 bases). The CDR3 contains 14 residues. CDR1 is LNHNV, CDR2 YYDKDF, per germline (reference sequence). Trimming removed 6 bases at V and 4 bases at J, with 13 bases between. The DNA of the CDR3 is TGTGCCACCAGAGGACCGGGACATTACAATGAGCAGTTCTTC. Encoded protein: CATRGPGHYNEQFF.

This chain links TRBV5-4 with TRBJ2-7, with 11 bases lining up with TRBD2. V dropped 1 base and J dropped 3; count of bases not matched to a gene: 12. The CDR3 loop spans 18 amino acids. The germline V gene encodes CDR1 SGHNT and CDR2 YYREEE (reference sequence). The CDR3 DNA is TGTGCCAGCAGCTTGTCGGAGCAACTAGCGGGAGAGGACTACGAGCAGTACTTC. It yields the protein CASSLSEQLAGEDYEQYF.

This clone was counted only a few times. The V call is TRBV6-5, the J call TRBJ1-1; D ambiguous. Trimming shortened V by 5 bases and J by 4 bases, and 11 bases separated the two germline ends. The germline gives CDR1 MNHEY, CDR2 SVGAGI. The CDR3 has 13 residues. CDR3 DNA sequence: TGTGCCAGCAGTATGGACTCGCGCACTGAAGCTTTCTTT. Amino acids: CASSMDSRTEAFF.

The chain joins TRBV2 to TRBJ2-5; 11 nucleotides align to TRBD2. The J call may be wrong; the DNA end is better matched by TRBJ2-7. CDR3 length equals 16 residues. Germline V lookup: CDR1 SNHLY, CDR2 FYNNEI. The CDR3 loop reads CASSEAPRGLAGEQYF. The DNA for the CDR3 is TGTGCCAGCAGTGAAGCACCCCGAGGACTAGCGGGCGAGCAGTACTTC.

V usage is TRBV7-9 and J usage is TRBJ2-5; the D gene is possibly TRBD2 (6 bases). Trimming left V 5 bases short and J 3 bases short, with 13 bases between. CDR3 size: 14 residues. Germline-derived CDR1 and CDR2 are SEHNR and FQNEAQ (reference sequence). The CDR3 DNA reads as TGTGCCAGCAGCCGTAATAGCGGAGAAGAGACCCAGTACTTC. It translates to CASSRNSGEETQYF.

This clone was counted a few times. The J gene is TRBJ2-3, the V gene TRBV6-4; TRBD2 aligns across 11 bases. The V and J ends lost 8 bases and 0 bases, in that order; junction bases with no gene match: 4. Germline-derived CDR1 and CDR2 are MRHNA and SNTAGT. The CDR3 is made up of 15 amino acids. This chain's CDR3 is CASARLAGSTDTQYF. For the CDR3, the DNA is TGTGCCAGCGCCAGACTAGCGGGAAGCACAGATACGCAGTATTTT.

V is TRBV27 and J is TRBJ1-1; D perhaps matches TRBD1 (6 bases). The germline CDR1 and CDR2 sequences are MNHEY and SMNVEV (reference sequence). Trimming shortened V by 4 bases and J by 1 base, and 10 bases separated the two germline ends. This CDR3 is 14 amino acids long. The CDR3 DNA is TGTGCCAGCAGTTACATACAGGGGAACACTGAAGCTTTCTTT. This translates into CASSYIQGNTEAFF.

This clone has only a few counts. The CDR3 sequence: CASSELAGVNEQYF. CDR3 DNA sequence: TGTGCCAGCAGTGAACTAGCGGGAGTAAACGAGCAGTACTTC. The chain couples TRBV2 to TRBJ2-7; 10 bases are a match to TRBD2. Germline V gene sequence: CDR1 SNHLY, CDR2 FYNNEI. The CDR3 has 14 amino acids. Trimming took 2 bases from V and 5 from J; bases not matched to a gene: 3.

The chain carries TRBV27 and TRBJ2-1, with TRBD2 identical over 13 bases. Germline loops: CDR1 MNHEY, CDR2 SMNVEV (reference sequence). The CDR3 is made up of 14 amino acids. V gave up 6 bases and J gave up 8 bases; unmatched junction bases: 4. The CDR3, as DNA: TGTGCCAGCAGACTAGCGGGAGGGCCTGATGAGCAGTTCTTC. Its translation: CASRLAGGPDEQFF.

V usage is TRBV4-1 and J usage is TRBJ2-1; TRBD1 matches at 8 bases. The CDR3 is made up of 15 amino acids. J lost 2 bases, V lost 4 bases, and 4 bases had no gene match. Germline CDR1 reads MGHRA; CDR2 reads YSYEKL. DNA of the CDR3: TGCGCCAGCAGCCCCCGACAGGGGACCTACAATGAGCAGTTCTTC. Translation: CASSPRQGTYNEQFF.